These T cell receptor beta chains were read from a single sample in a study of T cell responses to AZD1222 COVID-19 vaccine. This table comes from immunoSEQ multiplex PCR, and its TCRdb copy is limited to in-frame clones, with some not included. The repertoire holds some 130,000 clones, with around 90% as singletons. This sample comprised peripheral blood, obtained on day 0 of AZD1222 vaccination. These receptors were collected from an adult in good health. Both conserved end residues are part of each CDR3. The D gene is left open where the match is weak. Only some rows state a clone size, as once, few, many or a class for expanded clones.

D	size	V	J	CDR3	DNA
TRBD1	-	TRBV27	TRBJ1-2	CASSFGDRPRGGYTF	TGTGCCAGCAGTTTTGGGGACAGGCCCCGTGGTGGCTACACCTTC
-	-	TRBV9	TRBJ1-2	CASRTGGGYGYTF	TGTGCCAGCAGAACTGGCGGGGGCTATGGCTACACCTTC
-	-	TRBV19	TRBJ1-1	CASIENTEAFF	TGTGCCAGTATCGAGAACACTGAAGCTTTCTTT
TRBD1	-	TRBV6-1	TRBJ1-2	CASSDGQGVYGYTF	TGTGCCAGCAGTGATGGACAGGGCGTATATGGCTACACCTTC
-	-	TRBV7-2	TRBJ1-1	CASSWEGNTEAFF	TGTGCCAGCAGCTGGGAGGGGAACACTGAAGCTTTCTTT
-	-	TRBV6-5	TRBJ1-1	CASSYRRGSEAFF	TGTGCCAGCAGTTACCGCCGAGGGTCTGAAGCTTTCTTT
-	-	TRBV10-2	TRBJ2-7	CASRDGTRNEQYF	TGCGCCAGCAGGGACGGGACGAGGAACGAGCAGTACTTC
-	-	TRBV3-1/TRBV3-2	TRBJ1-4	CASSYLGDEKLFF	TGTGCCAGCAGCTATCTAGGGGATGAAAAACTGTTTTTT
-	-	TRBV12-3/TRBV12-4	TRBJ2-2	CASNIGVPGELFF	TGTGCCAGCAATATCGGGGTCCCCGGGGAGCTGTTTTTT
-	-	TRBV6-1	TRBJ1-2	CASSEAGNYGYTF	TGTGCCAGCAGTGAAGCTGGGAACTATGGCTACACCTTC
TRBD1	-	TRBV7-9	TRBJ2-1	CASSWTGNGEQFF	TGTGCCAGCAGCTGGACAGGGAACGGTGAGCAGTTCTTC
-	-	TRBV6-2/TRBV6-3	TRBJ1-1	CASSYGGGTEAFF	TGTGCCAGCAGTTACGGGGGAGGGACTGAAGCTTTCTTT
-	-	TRBV18	TRBJ1-2	CASSPPQGPFYGYTF	TGTGCCAGCTCACCCCCCCAGGGCCCATTCTATGGCTACACCTTC
-	-	TRBV20-1	TRBJ1-1	CSAPGYTEAFF	TGCAGTGCCCCGGGGTACACTGAAGCTTTCTTT
-	-	TRBV6-4	TRBJ2-1	CASSEVPYNEQFF	TGTGCCAGCAGTGAGGTCCCCTACAATGAGCAGTTCTTC
TRBD1	-	TRBV5-5	TRBJ1-2	CASSQGSAQGAGGYTF	TGTGCCAGCAGCCAGGGATCCGCCCAGGGGGCCGGTGGCTACACCTTC
TRBD2	-	TRBV29-1	TRBJ2-1	CSTTGGNSYNEQFF	TGCAGTACGACGGGGGGAAACTCCTACAATGAGCAGTTCTTC
-	-	TRBV6-2/TRBV6-3	TRBJ1-5	CASSYSVLGRMSNQPQHF	TGTGCCAGCAGTTACTCTGTTTTGGGGCGAATGAGCAATCAGCCCCAGCATTTT
-	-	TRBV5-4	TRBJ1-6	CASSRKGPLNSPLHF	TGTGCCAGCAGCCGGAAGGGACCCCTAAATTCACCCCTCCACTTT
-	-	TRBV29-1	TRBJ1-3	CSVEPGLGGNTIYF	TGCAGCGTTGAACCGGGGCTCGGTGGAAACACCATATATTTT
-	-	TRBV11-2	TRBJ2-7	CASSPGGHGYEQYF	TGTGCCAGCAGTCCCGGGGGGCACGGGTACGAGCAGTACTTC
-	-	TRBV11-2	TRBJ1-1	CASRQGGYTEAFF	TGTGCCAGCAGACAAGGAGGGTACACTGAAGCTTTCTTT
-	-	TRBV6-2/TRBV6-3	TRBJ1-1	CASSKEGSNTEAFF	TGTGCCAGCAGTAAAGAGGGAAGTAACACTGAAGCTTTCTTT
TRBD1	-	TRBV11-2	TRBJ2-5	CASSLGTGGNQETQYF	TGTGCCAGCAGCTTAGGGACAGGGGGGAACCAAGAGACCCAGTACTTC
-	-	TRBV6-5	TRBJ1-1	CASSYSGGGGVEAFF	TGTGCCAGCAGTTACTCCGGTGGGGGGGGTGTTGAAGCTTTCTTT
-	-	TRBV3-1/TRBV3-2	TRBJ1-5	CASSQDRLWGPQHF	TGTGCCAGCAGCCAAGATCGACTGTGGGGGCCCCAGCATTTT
-	-	TRBV28	TRBJ2-7	CASSLLGTNGYEQYF	TGTGCCAGCAGTTTACTTGGGACAAATGGTTACGAGCAGTACTTC
-	-	TRBV10-1	TRBJ1-5	CASQQGGGQPQHF	TGCGCCAGTCAACAGGGCGGGGGTCAGCCCCAGCATTTT
TRBD1	-	TRBV5-4	TRBJ1-1	CASSSILDRGSEAFF	TGTGCCAGCAGCTCGATCCTGGACAGGGGATCTGAAGCTTTCTTT
-	-	TRBV7-9	TRBJ1-1	CASSARKDTEAFF	TGTGCCAGCAGCGCCCGGAAGGACACTGAAGCTTTCTTT
TRBD1	-	TRBV14	TRBJ2-1	CASSYLGQGSFGEQFF	TGTGCCAGCAGCTATTTGGGACAGGGGAGTTTTGGTGAGCAGTTCTTC
-	-	TRBV19	TRBJ1-5	CASSPAGVSQPQHF	TGTGCCAGTTCCCCAGCTGGGGTGAGTCAGCCCCAGCATTTT
-	-	TRBV7-8	TRBJ1-6	CASSDQPGSPLHF	TGTGCCAGCAGCGACCAGCCGGGTTCACCCCTCCACTTT
-	-	TRBV30	TRBJ1-6	CAWGGTGNSPLHF	TGTGCCTGGGGGGGGACGGGTAATTCACCCCTCCACTTT
-	-	TRBV12-3/TRBV12-4	TRBJ1-5	CASSGGDPRPQHF	TGTGCCAGCAGCGGCGGAGACCCACGGCCCCAGCATTTT
-	-	TRBV30	TRBJ2-5	CAWGTTKETQYF	TGTGCCTGGGGGACAACCAAAGAGACCCAGTACTTC
-	-	TRBV10-3	TRBJ2-1	CAIRGPSDHEQFF	TGTGCCATCAGGGGGCCGAGCGACCATGAGCAGTTCTTC
-	-	TRBV6-6	TRBJ1-3	CASMSGNTIYF	TGTGCCAGCATGTCTGGAAACACCATATATTTT
-	-	TRBV6-5	TRBJ1-2	CASRSGLGGYTF	TGTGCCAGCAGATCAGGGTTGGGTGGCTACACCTTC
-	once	TRBV12-3/TRBV12-4	TRBJ1-1	CASSLGRREAFF	TGTGCCAGCAGCCTCGGACGGAGAGAAGCTTTCTTT
-	-	TRBV5-5	TRBJ2-2	CASSPLRGMGTGELFF	TGTGCCAGCAGCCCCCTACGGGGGATGGGCACCGGGGAGCTGTTTTTT
-	-	TRBV7-2	TRBJ2-1	CASSPEIRDFYNEQFF	TGTGCCAGCAGCCCCGAAATCCGGGACTTTTACAATGAGCAGTTCTTC
-	-	TRBV13	TRBJ1-5	CASSFYRSNQPQHF	TGTGCCAGCAGCTTTTACCGTAGCAATCAGCCCCAGCATTTT
-	-	TRBV12-5	TRBJ1-2	CASGTTTGLVIVGYTF	TGTGCTAGTGGTACCACAACAGGGTTGGTGATAGTTGGCTACACCTTC
-	-	TRBV10-3	TRBJ2-6	CAISRPGANVLTF	TGTGCCATCAGCCGCCCTGGGGCCAACGTCCTGACTTTC
TRBD2	-	TRBV30	TRBJ2-1	CAWQRLAEQFF	TGTGCCTGGCAGAGACTAGCGGAGCAGTTCTTC
-	-	TRBV6-1	TRBJ1-3	CASSDPGNTIYF	TGTGCCAGCAGTGACCCTGGAAACACCATATATTTT
-	-	TRBV20-1	TRBJ1-1	CRAGSLTEAFF	TGCAGGGCCGGGAGCCTCACTGAAGCTTTCTTT
TRBD1	-	TRBV6-5	TRBJ2-7	CASSYKQGAREQYF	TGTGCCAGCAGTTATAAACAGGGGGCTCGAGAGCAGTACTTC
-	-	TRBV5-6	TRBJ1-2	CASSLDGSDTF	TGTGCCAGCAGCCTTGACGGATCGGACACCTTC
-	once	TRBV19	TRBJ1-2	CASSPGHPSIYGYTF	TGTGCCAGTAGTCCGGGACACCCATCCATCTATGGCTACACCTTC
-	-	TRBV5-6	TRBJ1-4	CASSLEGRPNEKLFF	TGTGCCAGCAGCTTGGAGGGGCGACCTAATGAAAAACTGTTTTTT
-	once	TRBV7-9	TRBJ1-2	CASSLGQSYYGYTF	TGTGCCAGCAGCTTAGGACAGAGCTACTATGGCTACACCTTC
-	-	TRBV10-1	TRBJ1-1	CASSVKTGTQNTEAFF	TGCGCCAGCAGTGTGAAAACCGGGACACAGAACACTGAAGCTTTCTTT
-	-	TRBV5-1	TRBJ1-2	CASSLAGTTYGYTF	TGCGCCAGCAGCTTGGCCGGCACCACCTATGGCTACACCTTC
-	-	TRBV10-3	TRBJ2-1	CAISESRGQNEQFF	TGTGCCATCAGTGAGTCGAGAGGACAAAATGAGCAGTTCTTC
TRBD2	-	TRBV30	TRBJ2-2	CAWSGSGGPNTGELFF	TGTGCCTGGAGTGGTAGCGGGGGGCCGAACACCGGGGAGCTGTTTTTT
TRBD1	-	TRBV19	TRBJ2-2	CASRRKWTGAGELFF	TGTGCCAGTAGGAGGAAGTGGACAGGGGCCGGGGAGCTGTTTTTT
TRBD1	once	TRBV5-1	TRBJ1-2	CASSRDRDVPHGYTF	TGCGCCAGTAGCCGGGACAGGGACGTCCCCCATGGCTACACCTTC
-	-	TRBV3-1/TRBV3-2	TRBJ1-3	CASSPNWLVDSGNTIYF	TGTGCCAGCAGCCCGAATTGGCTTGTGGACTCTGGAAACACCATATATTTT